The T cell receptor beta chain under discussion was sequenced for a study of T-cell memory formation after mild COVID-19. Regarding the study as a whole: Whereas later expanders leaned CD4+, clones contracting day 15 to 85 showed a balanced CD4/CD8 makeup. A subset of responding clones appeared in pre-infection memory, suggesting cross-reactive memory joined.

The TCR alpha and TCR beta cDNA libraries, bearing sample barcodes and UMIs, were generated by 5'RACE using constant-segment primers. TCRdb re-called the 5' RACE reads through MiXCR, storing one row per CDR3 protein. The table includes roughly 170,000 distinct CDR3 sequences, under 20% detected once. V gave up 3 bases and J gave up 0 bases, with 9 bases separating them. Germline values: CDR1 MDHEN, CDR2 SYDVKM. The CDR3 is 15 amino acids. As to this clonotype: Its matching antigen is unknown.

Sequencing was carried out using PBMCs or a T cell subset sorted from them (not recorded which). This TCR was sampled from a man aged 18 to 29 who had mild COVID-19 (a few samples of this study predate the infection). Cell type and time point are not known. V is TRBV28 and J is TRBJ2-4, with D possibly matching TRBD2 (6 bases). The CDR3 spells CASSLEGIAKNIQYF. The CDR3 DNA reads TGTGCCAGCAGTTTGGAGGGGATAGCCAAAAACATTCAGTACTTC.